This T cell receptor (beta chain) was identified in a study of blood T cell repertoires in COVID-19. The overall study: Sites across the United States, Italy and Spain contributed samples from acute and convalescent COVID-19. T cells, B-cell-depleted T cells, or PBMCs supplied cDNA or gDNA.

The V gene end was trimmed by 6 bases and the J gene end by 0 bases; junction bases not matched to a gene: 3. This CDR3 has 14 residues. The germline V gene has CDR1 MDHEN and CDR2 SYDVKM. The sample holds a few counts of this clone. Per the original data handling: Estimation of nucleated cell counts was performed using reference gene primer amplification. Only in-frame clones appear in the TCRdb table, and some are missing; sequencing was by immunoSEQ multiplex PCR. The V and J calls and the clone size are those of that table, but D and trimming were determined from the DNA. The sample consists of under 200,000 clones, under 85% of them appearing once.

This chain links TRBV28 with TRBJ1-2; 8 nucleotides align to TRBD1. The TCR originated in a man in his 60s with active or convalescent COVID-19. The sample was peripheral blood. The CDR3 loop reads CASRQGVTNYGYTF. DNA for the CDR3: TGTGCCAGCAGACAGGGGGTGACTAACTATGGCTACACCTTC.